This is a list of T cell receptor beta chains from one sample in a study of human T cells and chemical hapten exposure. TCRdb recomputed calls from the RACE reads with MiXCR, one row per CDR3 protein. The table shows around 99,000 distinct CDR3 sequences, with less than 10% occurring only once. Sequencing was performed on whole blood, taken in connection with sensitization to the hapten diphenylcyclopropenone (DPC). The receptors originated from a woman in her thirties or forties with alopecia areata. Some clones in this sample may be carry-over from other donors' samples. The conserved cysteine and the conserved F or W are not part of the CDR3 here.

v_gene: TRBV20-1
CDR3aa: SATRGPSNTGELF

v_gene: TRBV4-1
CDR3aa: ASSQGWSGEQY

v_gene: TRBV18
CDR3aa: ASSPCSGNRYNEQF

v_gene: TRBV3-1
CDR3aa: ASSPGRGASTDTQY

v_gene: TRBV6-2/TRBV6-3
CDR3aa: AGGQGREGANVLT

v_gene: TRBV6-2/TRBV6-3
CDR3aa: ASRPHEDRVGTGELF

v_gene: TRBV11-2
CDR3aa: ASSFGQGRGFTGELF

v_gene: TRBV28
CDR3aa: ASSFQGATDTQY

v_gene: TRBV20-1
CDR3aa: SARDVGAGYGYT

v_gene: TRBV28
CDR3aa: ASSPLAGGNNEQF

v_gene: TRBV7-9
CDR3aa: ASSFGGQAYEQY

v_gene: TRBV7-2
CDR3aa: ASSPDRGRTEAF

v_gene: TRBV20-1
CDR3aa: SARAPTGPEKLF

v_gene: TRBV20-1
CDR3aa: SAPSGGASDEQF

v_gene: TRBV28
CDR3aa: ASTLYPPGYGYT

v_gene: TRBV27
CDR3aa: ASSRTGISTDTQY

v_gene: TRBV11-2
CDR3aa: ASSSLYGQPQH

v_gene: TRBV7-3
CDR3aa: ASSLQGRETQY

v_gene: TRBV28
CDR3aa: ASSTGGSTDTQY

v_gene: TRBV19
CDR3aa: ASSIRTIQY

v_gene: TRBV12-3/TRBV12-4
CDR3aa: ASSFRVADTEAF

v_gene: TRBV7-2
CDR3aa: ASSFGDSYQPQH

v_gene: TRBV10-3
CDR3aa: AISGGEGQHEQY

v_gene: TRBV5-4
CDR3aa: ASSTGTTLTGELF

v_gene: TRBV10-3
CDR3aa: AISESSGGPYEQY

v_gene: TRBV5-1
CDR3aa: ASSSGGAGEQF

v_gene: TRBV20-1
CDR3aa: SARDPTSDSYNEQF

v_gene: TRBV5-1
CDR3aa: ASSPVPPTGFSGNTIY